This TCR beta chain originates from a study of blood T cell repertoires in COVID-19. Cohorts were assigned according to the clinical history that participants reported. Symptom resolution, clearance, or two negative PCRs marked the recovered donors of Cohort 3. Some clones are missing from TCRdb's copy, which holds only in-frame ones; the method was immunoSEQ multiplex PCR. The sample yields some 460,000 clones, about nine tenths seen once. The CDR3 sequence is 12 residues long. Trimming removed 5 bases at V and 12 bases at J, with 14 bases between. The germline V gene has CDR1 LNHDA and CDR2 SQIVND (reference sequence).

Source material: PBMCs or T cells enriched from blood (not recorded which). The chain has TRBV19 and TRBJ2-1, with D tentatively TRBD2 (5 bases). The clonotype comes from a woman between 18 and 29 years old who had recovered from COVID-19. CDR3 amino acids: CASSRDTAGQFF. The CDR3 bases are TGTGCCAGTAGTCGAGACACGGCGGGGCAGTTCTTC.